This TCR beta chain was identified during a study of regulatory T cells in long-lasting Graves disease. The overall study: For under 3 months, newly diagnosed Graves' patients had been taking antithyroid drugs.

Study-level results: It was in persistent disease that TRBV28, TRBJ1-2 and TRBJ2-5 were favored.

The time point here: newly diagnosed GD, antithyroid drugs for less than 3 months. Preparation of the TCR library used RNA extracted from PBMCs. Graves' disease diagnosis relied on American Thyroid Association guidelines. The V segment lost 4 bases and the J segment 7 bases; nucleotides outside the gene matches: 8. Per the germline V gene, CDR1 is MGHRA and CDR2 is YSYEKL. The CDR3 loop spans 14 amino acids. Concerning this clonotype: Its antigen is not known.

Construction of the TCR beta libraries employed iRepertoire HTBI primers in conjunction with Arm-PCR of CDR3 regions. TCRdb redid the calling of the multiplex PCR reads with MiXCR, one entry per CDR3 protein. The top ten clones hold 15% to 20% of a sample with hundreds of thousands of distinct CDR3 sequences, roughly 15% of them seen once. The same sample was also used in a study of T cells in Graves' hyperthyroidism and ophthalmopathy. That source notes: Median prediction lead before ophthalmopathy onset was about 6.7 months with the model.

This specimen was peripheral blood mononuclear cells (PBMCs), taken at new diagnosis, from a patient treated with antithyroid drugs. This chain uses TRBV4-1 with TRBJ1-1; 8 bases agree with TRBD1. This receptor was taken from a woman aged 25 to 39 with Graves disease. The DNA for the CDR3 is TGCGCCAGCAGCCTGACAGACAGGGGAATTGAAGCTTTCTTT. Translated, it gives CASSLTDRGIEAFF.